This record covers a single TCR beta chain. Its antigen is still unknown. The data are from a study of blood T cells in healthy people across ages. Notes on the study in general: The study could not conclusively compare naive and antigen-experienced cells, given its unsorted PBMCs.

The use of a sample-barcoded 5' primer and a J-beta primer mix characterized a second PCR of 7 to 11 cycles. The authors tagged each cDNA molecule using a template-switch adaptor with 12 random nucleotides. TCRdb re-called the 5' RACE reads through MiXCR, storing one row per CDR3 protein. This sample has about 640,000 distinct CDR3 sequences, with about 54% found just once. The germline V gene encodes CDR1 MNHNS and CDR2 SASEGT. There are 18 residues in the CDR3. After removal of 7 bases from V and 0 bases from J, the junction contained 13 bases not matched to a gene. Sample: blood. V usage is TRBV6-1 and J usage is TRBJ2-3; the match to TRBD2 covers 10 bases. The TCR sequence derives from a man in his fifties or sixties in good health. CDR3 sequence: CASILPSGGNPSTDTQYF. The DNA of the CDR3 is TGTGCCAGCATCTTACCTAGCGGGGGAAACCCTAGCACAGATACGCAGTATTTT.